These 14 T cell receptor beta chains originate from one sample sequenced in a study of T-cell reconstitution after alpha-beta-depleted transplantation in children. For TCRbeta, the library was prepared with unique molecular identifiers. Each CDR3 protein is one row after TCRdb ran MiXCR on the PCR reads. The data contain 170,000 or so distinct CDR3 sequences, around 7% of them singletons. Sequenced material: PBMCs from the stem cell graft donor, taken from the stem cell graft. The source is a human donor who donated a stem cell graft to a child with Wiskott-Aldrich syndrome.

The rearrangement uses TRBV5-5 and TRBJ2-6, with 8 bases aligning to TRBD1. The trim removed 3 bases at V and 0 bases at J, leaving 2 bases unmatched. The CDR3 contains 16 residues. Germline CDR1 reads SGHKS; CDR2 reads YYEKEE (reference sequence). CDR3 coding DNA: TGTGCCAGCAGCTCCGGGACAGGCTCTGGGGCCAACGTCCTGACTTTC. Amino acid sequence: CASSSGTGSGANVLTF. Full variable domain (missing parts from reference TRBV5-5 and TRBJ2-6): DAGVTQSPTHLIKTRGQQVTLRCSPISGHKSVSWYQQVLGQGPQFIFQYYEKEERGRGNFPDRFSARQFPNYSSELNVNALLLGDSALYLCASSSGTGSGANVLTFGAGSRLTVL.

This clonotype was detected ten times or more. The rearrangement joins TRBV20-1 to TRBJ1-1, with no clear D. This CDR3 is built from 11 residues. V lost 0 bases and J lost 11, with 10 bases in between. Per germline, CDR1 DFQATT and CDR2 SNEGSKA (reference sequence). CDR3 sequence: CSARETVGAFF. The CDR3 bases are TGCAGTGCTAGAGAAACGGTCGGGGCTTTCTTT.

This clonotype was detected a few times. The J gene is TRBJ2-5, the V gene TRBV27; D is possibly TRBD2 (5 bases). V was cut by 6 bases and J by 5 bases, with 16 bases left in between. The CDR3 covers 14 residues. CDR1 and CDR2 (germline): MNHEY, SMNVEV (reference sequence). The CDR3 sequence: CASRPVPGEETQYF. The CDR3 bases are TGTGCCAGCAGGCCCGTCCCCGGGGAGGAGACCCAGTACTTC.

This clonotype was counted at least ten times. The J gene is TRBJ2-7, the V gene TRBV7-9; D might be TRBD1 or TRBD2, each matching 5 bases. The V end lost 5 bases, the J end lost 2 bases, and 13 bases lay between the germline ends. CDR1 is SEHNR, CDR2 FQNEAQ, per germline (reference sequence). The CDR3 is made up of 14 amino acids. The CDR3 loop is CASSRGTETYEQYF. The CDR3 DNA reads TGTGCCAGCAGCCGTGGGACGGAAACCTACGAGCAGTACTTC.

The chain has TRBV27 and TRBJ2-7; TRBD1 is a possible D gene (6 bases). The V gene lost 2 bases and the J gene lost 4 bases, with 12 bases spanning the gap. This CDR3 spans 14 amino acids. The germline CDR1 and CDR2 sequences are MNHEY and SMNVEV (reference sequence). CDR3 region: CASSLGTPLYEQYF. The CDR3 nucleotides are TGTGCCAGCAGTTTAGGGACACCTTTATACGAGCAGTACTTC.

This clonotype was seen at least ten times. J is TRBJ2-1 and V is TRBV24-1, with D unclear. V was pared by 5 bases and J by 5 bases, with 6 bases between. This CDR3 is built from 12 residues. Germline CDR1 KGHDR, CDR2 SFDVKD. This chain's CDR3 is CATSGFDNEQFF. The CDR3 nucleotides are TGTGCCACCAGTGGGTTTGACAATGAGCAGTTCTTC.

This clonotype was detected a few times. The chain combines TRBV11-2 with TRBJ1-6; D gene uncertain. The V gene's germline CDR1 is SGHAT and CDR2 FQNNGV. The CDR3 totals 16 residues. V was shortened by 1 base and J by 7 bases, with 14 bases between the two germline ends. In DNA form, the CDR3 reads TGTGCCAGCAGCTTAGTATCCGGAATAGGGAATTCACCCCTCCACTTT. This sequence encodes CASSLVSGIGNSPLHF.

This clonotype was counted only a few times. DNA of the CDR3: TGCGCCAGCAGCTTAGTCAGTCTAGCCGTTTCCTCCTACAATGAGCAGTTCTTC. This codes for CASSLVSLAVSSYNEQFF. The chain recombines TRBV5-1 with TRBJ2-1; D might be TRBD2 (5 bases). This CDR3 is 18 amino acids long. The V end lost 2 bases, the J end lost 0 bases, and 18 bases lay between the germline ends. Germline loops: CDR1 SGHRS, CDR2 YFSETQ.

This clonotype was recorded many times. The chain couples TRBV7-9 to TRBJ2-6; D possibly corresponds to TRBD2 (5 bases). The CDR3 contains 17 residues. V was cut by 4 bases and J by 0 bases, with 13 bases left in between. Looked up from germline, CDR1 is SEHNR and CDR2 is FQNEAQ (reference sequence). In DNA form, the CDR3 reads TGTGCCAGCAGCTCCGGACTGAATCCCTCTGGGGCCAACGTCCTGACTTTC. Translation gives CASSSGLNPSGANVLTF.

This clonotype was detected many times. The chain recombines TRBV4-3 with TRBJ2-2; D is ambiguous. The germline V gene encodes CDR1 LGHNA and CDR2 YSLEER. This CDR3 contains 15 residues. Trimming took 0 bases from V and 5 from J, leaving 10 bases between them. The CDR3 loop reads CASSQDRWFTGELFF. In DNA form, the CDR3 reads TGCGCCAGCAGCCAAGACAGGTGGTTTACCGGGGAGCTGTTTTTT.

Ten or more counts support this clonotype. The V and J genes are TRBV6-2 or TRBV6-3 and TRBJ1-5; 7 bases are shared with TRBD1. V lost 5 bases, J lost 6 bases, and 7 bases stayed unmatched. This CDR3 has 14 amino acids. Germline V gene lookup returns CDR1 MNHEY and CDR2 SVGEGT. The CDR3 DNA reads TGTGCCAGCAGTCCCGGACAGGAATTTCAGCCCCAGCATTTT. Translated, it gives CASSPGQEFQPQHF.

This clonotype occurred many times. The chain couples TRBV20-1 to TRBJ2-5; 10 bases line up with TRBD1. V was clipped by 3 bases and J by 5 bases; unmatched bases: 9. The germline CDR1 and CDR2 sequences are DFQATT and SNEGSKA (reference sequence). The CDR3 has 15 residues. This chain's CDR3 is CSASYGQGVSETQYF. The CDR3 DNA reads TGCAGTGCTAGTTACGGACAGGGGGTTTCGGAGACCCAGTACTTC.

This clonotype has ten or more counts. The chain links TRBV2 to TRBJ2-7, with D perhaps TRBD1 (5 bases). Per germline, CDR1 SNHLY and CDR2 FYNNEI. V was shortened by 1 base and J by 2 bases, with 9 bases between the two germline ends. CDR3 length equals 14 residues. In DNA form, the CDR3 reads TGTGCCAGCAGTGAAGGACAGCCCCCCTACGAGCAGTACTTC. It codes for CASSEGQPPYEQYF.

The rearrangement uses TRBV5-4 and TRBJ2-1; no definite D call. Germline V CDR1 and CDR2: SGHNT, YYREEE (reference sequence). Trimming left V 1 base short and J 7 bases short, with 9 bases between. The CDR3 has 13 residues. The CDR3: CASSLPVPNEQFF. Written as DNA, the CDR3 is TGTGCCAGCAGCTTGCCCGTCCCGAATGAGCAGTTCTTC.